These T cell receptor beta chains were read from a single sample in a study of blood T cell repertoires in COVID-19. Sequencing was performed with immunoSEQ multiplex PCR; in TCRdb, only in-frame clones are kept and a portion is missing. The data contain about 48,000 clones, 90% of them singletons. Sequencing was performed on peripheral blood. The receptors here all came from a man aged 70-80 years with acute or convalescent COVID-19. Both conserved end residues are part of each CDR3. Each record gives: clone size, D gene, J gene, V gene, CDR3 protein, CDR3 DNA. D genes are given only for firm matches. Some rows have no size entry. The others give once, few or many, or a class for an expanded clone.

abundance: once
d_gene: TRBD1
j_gene: TRBJ1-1
v_gene: TRBV3-1/TRBV3-2
CDR3aa: CASRDRAGNTEAFF
CDR3nt: TGTGCCAGCAGAGACAGGGCGGGGAACACTGAAGCTTTCTTT

abundance: -
d_gene: TRBD1
j_gene: TRBJ1-2
v_gene: TRBV15
CDR3aa: CATSRDSPDRTF
CDR3nt: TGTGCCACCAGCAGAGATTCGCCGGACAGGACCTTC

abundance: -
d_gene: -
j_gene: TRBJ2-5
v_gene: TRBV7-3
CDR3aa: CASSRNTGKGETQYF
CDR3nt: TGTGCCAGCAGCCGAAATACAGGGAAGGGGGAGACCCAGTACTTC

abundance: -
d_gene: TRBD1
j_gene: TRBJ1-5
v_gene: TRBV19
CDR3aa: CTSSPHRDRGFQPQHF
CDR3nt: TGTACCAGTAGTCCACACCGGGACAGGGGGTTCCAGCCCCAGCATTTT

abundance: few
d_gene: -
j_gene: TRBJ1-2
v_gene: TRBV11-2
CDR3aa: CASSLDRDVVRAPILYGYTF
CDR3nt: TGTGCCAGCAGCTTAGATCGTGACGTGGTGCGGGCTCCTATCCTCTATGGCTACACCTTC

abundance: -
d_gene: TRBD2
j_gene: TRBJ2-3
v_gene: TRBV5-5
CDR3aa: CASSLEPEGGGRDTQYF
CDR3nt: TGTGCCAGCAGCTTGGAACCTGAAGGCGGGGGGCGGGATACGCAGTATTTT

abundance: -
d_gene: TRBD1
j_gene: TRBJ1-4
v_gene: TRBV6-5
CDR3aa: CASSRGQGAGEKLFF
CDR3nt: TGTGCCAGCAGTCGGGGACAGGGGGCGGGAGAAAAACTGTTTTTT

abundance: -
d_gene: TRBD2
j_gene: TRBJ2-1
v_gene: TRBV12-5
CDR3aa: CASVLAGVEQFF
CDR3nt: TGTGCTAGTGTTCTAGCGGGAGTGGAGCAGTTCTTC

abundance: -
d_gene: -
j_gene: TRBJ2-3
v_gene: TRBV28
CDR3aa: CASSLTGMTDTQYF
CDR3nt: TGTGCCAGCAGTTTGACAGGCATGACAGATACGCAGTATTTT

abundance: -
d_gene: -
j_gene: TRBJ2-1
v_gene: TRBV21-1
CDR3aa: CASSKKGHAGGYNEQFF
CDR3nt: TGTGCCAGCAGCAAAAAAGGTCATGCGGGGGGCTACAATGAGCAGTTCTTC

abundance: -
d_gene: -
j_gene: TRBJ2-3
v_gene: TRBV5-5
CDR3aa: CASSLSLRGPPDTQYF
CDR3nt: TGTGCCAGCAGCTTGTCCCTCAGGGGTCCGCCAGATACGCAGTATTTT

abundance: -
d_gene: TRBD1
j_gene: TRBJ2-3
v_gene: TRBV4-3
CDR3aa: CASSQDGTGTGFTDTQYF
CDR3nt: TGCGCCAGCAGCCAAGATGGGACCGGGACAGGGTTCACAGATACGCAGTATTTT

abundance: -
d_gene: -
j_gene: TRBJ2-1
v_gene: TRBV9
CDR3aa: CASSPGETGGFSSYNEQFF
CDR3nt: TGTGCCAGCAGCCCGGGGGAGACGGGGGGCTTCAGCTCCTACAATGAGCAGTTCTTC

abundance: -
d_gene: TRBD1
j_gene: TRBJ2-3
v_gene: TRBV4-1
CDR3aa: CASSLQGALFSGTDTQYF
CDR3nt: TGCGCCAGCAGCCTCCAGGGGGCCCTCTTTAGTGGCACAGATACGCAGTATTTT

abundance: -
d_gene: -
j_gene: TRBJ1-1
v_gene: TRBV20-1
CDR3aa: CSASYGDLAEAFF
CDR3nt: TGCAGTGCCAGTTACGGGGATCTGGCTGAAGCTTTCTTT

abundance: few
d_gene: TRBD1
j_gene: TRBJ1-2
v_gene: TRBV10-3
CDR3aa: CAITGQGDGYTF
CDR3nt: TGTGCCATCACCGGACAGGGTGATGGCTACACCTTC

abundance: -
d_gene: -
j_gene: TRBJ1-6
v_gene: TRBV6-5
CDR3aa: CASKTGTQNSPLHF
CDR3nt: TGTGCCAGCAAAACCGGGACACAGAATTCACCCCTCCACTTT

abundance: -
d_gene: -
j_gene: TRBJ1-5
v_gene: TRBV20-1
CDR3aa: CSASRGDQPQHF
CDR3nt: TGCAGTGCTAGTAGGGGTGATCAGCCCCAGCATTTT

abundance: -
d_gene: -
j_gene: TRBJ2-1
v_gene: TRBV9
CDR3aa: CASSPPGRAIGEQFF
CDR3nt: TGTGCCAGCAGCCCCCCCGGCCGCGCCATCGGGGAGCAGTTCTTC

abundance: -
d_gene: -
j_gene: TRBJ1-1
v_gene: TRBV19
CDR3aa: CASSIIGTNTEAFF
CDR3nt: TGTGCCAGTAGTATCATCGGTACGAACACTGAAGCTTTCTTT

abundance: -
d_gene: -
j_gene: TRBJ1-5
v_gene: TRBV12-3/TRBV12-4
CDR3aa: CASSLKGQPQHF
CDR3nt: TGTGCCAGCAGTTTAAAGGGGCAGCCCCAGCATTTT

abundance: -
d_gene: -
j_gene: TRBJ2-3
v_gene: TRBV7-9
CDR3aa: CASSPAVGTDTQYF
CDR3nt: TGTGCCAGCAGCCCAGCGGTGGGCACAGATACGCAGTATTTT

abundance: -
d_gene: TRBD1
j_gene: TRBJ2-2
v_gene: TRBV5-1
CDR3aa: CASSLFAGGTGGELFF
CDR3nt: TGCGCCAGCAGCTTGTTTGCAGGGGGAACAGGCGGGGAGCTGTTTTTT

abundance: -
d_gene: TRBD1
j_gene: TRBJ1-5
v_gene: TRBV6-2/TRBV6-3
CDR3aa: CASSYSGRDSQPQHF
CDR3nt: TGTGCCAGCAGTTACTCCGGCAGGGACAGCCAGCCCCAGCATTTT

abundance: -
d_gene: -
j_gene: TRBJ2-5
v_gene: TRBV30
CDR3aa: CAWNLVAQETQYF
CDR3nt: TGTGCCTGGAATTTAGTAGCGCAAGAGACCCAGTACTTC

abundance: -
d_gene: TRBD2
j_gene: TRBJ2-3
v_gene: TRBV7-2
CDR3aa: CASSLGLEADTQYF
CDR3nt: TGTGCCAGCAGCCTAGGACTAGAGGCAGATACGCAGTATTTT

abundance: -
d_gene: -
j_gene: TRBJ2-5
v_gene: TRBV19
CDR3aa: CASSLVRGRETQYF
CDR3nt: TGTGCCAGTAGTCTGGTGCGGGGACGGGAGACCCAGTACTTC

abundance: -
d_gene: -
j_gene: TRBJ2-1
v_gene: TRBV12-5
CDR3aa: CASGLASVPEQFF
CDR3nt: TGTGCTAGTGGTTTGGCTAGTGTACCTGAGCAGTTCTTC

abundance: once
d_gene: -
j_gene: TRBJ2-7
v_gene: TRBV6-5
CDR3aa: CASSYNRAYEQYF
CDR3nt: TGTGCCAGCAGTTATAACAGGGCCTACGAGCAGTACTTC

abundance: -
d_gene: -
j_gene: TRBJ1-5
v_gene: TRBV11-2
CDR3aa: CASSPRGDSNQPQHF
CDR3nt: TGTGCCAGCAGCCCCCGCGGGGATAGCAATCAGCCCCAGCATTTT

abundance: -
d_gene: -
j_gene: TRBJ1-3
v_gene: TRBV6-7
CDR3aa: CASSPRGGDRSGNTIYF
CDR3nt: TGTGCCAGCAGTCCCCGGGGAGGGGACCGCTCTGGAAACACCATATATTTT

abundance: -
d_gene: TRBD1
j_gene: TRBJ1-2
v_gene: TRBV5-6
CDR3aa: CASSFAGTGGSYGYTF
CDR3nt: TGTGCCAGCAGCTTCGCCGGGACAGGGGGTTCCTATGGCTACACCTTC

abundance: -
d_gene: -
j_gene: TRBJ1-4
v_gene: TRBV15
CDR3aa: CATRGRQASNEKLFF
CDR3nt: TGTGCCACCAGGGGACGACAGGCTAGTAATGAAAAACTGTTTTTT

abundance: few
d_gene: -
j_gene: TRBJ2-2
v_gene: TRBV5-4
CDR3aa: CASSVQGTGELFF
CDR3nt: TGTGCCAGCAGCGTGCAGGGGACCGGGGAGCTGTTTTTT

abundance: once
d_gene: TRBD1
j_gene: TRBJ2-5
v_gene: TRBV29-1
CDR3aa: CSVGGPETQYF
CDR3nt: TGCAGCGTAGGGGGCCCCGAGACCCAGTACTTC

abundance: -
d_gene: TRBD1
j_gene: TRBJ1-6
v_gene: TRBV19
CDR3aa: CASSNPTDRASNSPLHF
CDR3nt: TGTGCCAGTAGTAACCCCACCGACAGGGCGAGCAATTCACCCCTCCACTTT

abundance: few
d_gene: -
j_gene: TRBJ2-7
v_gene: TRBV5-5
CDR3aa: CASSLTYEQYF
CDR3nt: TGTGCCAGCAGCCTAACCTACGAGCAGTACTTC

abundance: -
d_gene: TRBD1
j_gene: TRBJ1-1
v_gene: TRBV4-1
CDR3aa: CASRTTGGVGNTEAFF
CDR3nt: TGCGCCAGCAGAACGACAGGGGGCGTCGGGAACACTGAAGCTTTCTTT

abundance: once
d_gene: TRBD2
j_gene: TRBJ2-5
v_gene: TRBV15
CDR3aa: CATSRARGVGSETQYF
CDR3nt: TGTGCCACCAGCAGAGCTCGGGGGGTCGGTTCGGAGACCCAGTACTTC

abundance: -
d_gene: -
j_gene: TRBJ2-5
v_gene: TRBV2
CDR3aa: CASSWGLRETQYF
CDR3nt: TGTGCCAGCAGTTGGGGGCTTCGAGAGACCCAGTACTTC

abundance: -
d_gene: -
j_gene: TRBJ1-2
v_gene: TRBV5-6
CDR3aa: CASSLFNSYSNYGYTF
CDR3nt: TGTGCCAGCAGCTTATTCAACTCGTACAGTAACTATGGCTACACCTTC

abundance: -
d_gene: -
j_gene: TRBJ1-5
v_gene: TRBV28
CDR3aa: CASSLSSRGGSNQPQHF
CDR3nt: TGTGCCAGCAGTTTGTCATCTCGCGGGGGTAGCAATCAGCCCCAGCATTTT

abundance: -
d_gene: -
j_gene: TRBJ1-1
v_gene: TRBV25-1
CDR3aa: CASRSYPGDRANTEAFF
CDR3nt: TGTGCCAGCAGGTCCTACCCGGGTGACAGAGCGAACACTGAAGCTTTCTTT

abundance: -
d_gene: -
j_gene: TRBJ1-1
v_gene: TRBV6-5
CDR3aa: CASSPTGRAEAFF
CDR3nt: TGTGCCAGCAGTCCTACAGGGAGGGCTGAAGCTTTCTTT

abundance: -
d_gene: -
j_gene: TRBJ1-1
v_gene: TRBV5-1
CDR3aa: CASSSYDSLNTEAFF
CDR3nt: TGCGCCAGCAGCTCTTATGACAGCCTGAACACTGAAGCTTTCTTT

abundance: -
d_gene: -
j_gene: TRBJ1-1
v_gene: TRBV5-1
CDR3aa: CASSPPTGRALNTEAFF
CDR3nt: TGCGCCAGCAGCCCCCCGACAGGAAGAGCCCTAAACACTGAAGCTTTCTTT

abundance: -
d_gene: -
j_gene: TRBJ1-4
v_gene: TRBV19
CDR3aa: CASSIVPLRTNEKLFF
CDR3nt: TGTGCCAGTAGTATCGTGCCTCTACGAACTAATGAAAAACTGTTTTTT

abundance: -
d_gene: TRBD1
j_gene: TRBJ2-7
v_gene: TRBV29-1
CDR3aa: CSVEDRRDRGSYEQYF
CDR3nt: TGCAGCGTTGAAGATCGGAGGGACAGGGGATCCTACGAGCAGTACTTC

abundance: -
d_gene: TRBD1
j_gene: TRBJ1-6
v_gene: TRBV6-5
CDR3aa: CASSIRTGTSPLHF
CDR3nt: TGTGCCAGCAGTATACGGACAGGGACCTCACCCCTCCACTTT

abundance: -
d_gene: -
j_gene: TRBJ2-3
v_gene: TRBV3-1/TRBV3-2
CDR3aa: CASSQQVRATDTQYF
CDR3nt: TGTGCCAGCAGCCAACAGGTGCGAGCCACAGATACGCAGTATTTT